This T cell receptor (beta chain) was sequenced during a study of Ad26.COV2.S vaccination and SARS-CoV-2 variants. About this clone itself: Its target is unknown.

Measured with immunoSEQ multiplex PCR; TCRdb has only the in-frame clones, and not every one. The repertoire holds under 150,000 clones, with about nine tenths as singletons. CDR3 length: 13 residues. Trimming pared 6 bases from V and 1 base from J, leaving 9 bases between. Germline V gives CDR1 LNHDA, CDR2 SQIVND (reference sequence). Study conclusions and caveats: With respect to non-spike TCR breadth, vaccine and placebo recipients were similar. Compared with placebo recipients, vaccine recipients had higher spike-specific TCR breadth.

The chain links TRBV19 to TRBJ1-2; tentative D call: TRBD1 (6 bases). Specimen: peripheral blood, collected after recovery from COVID-19. The sequence derives from a human donor who had recovered from COVID-19. CDR3 sequence: CASSGQYNYGYTF. CDR3 DNA: TGTGCCAGTAGCGGACAGTATAACTATGGCTACACCTTC.